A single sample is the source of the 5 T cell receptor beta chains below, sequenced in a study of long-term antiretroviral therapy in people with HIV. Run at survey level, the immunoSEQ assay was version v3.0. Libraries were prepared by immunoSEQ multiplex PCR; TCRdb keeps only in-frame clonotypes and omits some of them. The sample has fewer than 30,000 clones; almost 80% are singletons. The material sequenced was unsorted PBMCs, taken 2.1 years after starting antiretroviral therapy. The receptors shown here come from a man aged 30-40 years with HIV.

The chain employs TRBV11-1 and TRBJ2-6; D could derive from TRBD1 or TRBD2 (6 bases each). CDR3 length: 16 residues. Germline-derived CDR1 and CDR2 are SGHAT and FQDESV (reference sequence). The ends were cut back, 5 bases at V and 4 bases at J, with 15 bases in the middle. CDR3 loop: CASSAPGEVGANVLTF. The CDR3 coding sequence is TGTGCCAGCAGCGCCCCAGGGGAGGTGGGGGCCAACGTCCTGACTTTC.

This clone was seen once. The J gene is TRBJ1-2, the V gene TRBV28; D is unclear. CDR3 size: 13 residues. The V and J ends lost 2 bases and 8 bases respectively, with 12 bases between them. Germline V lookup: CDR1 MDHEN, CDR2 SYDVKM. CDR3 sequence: CASSLGPLRGYTF. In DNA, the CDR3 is TGTGCCAGCAGTTTAGGACCTCTACGGGGCTACACCTTC.

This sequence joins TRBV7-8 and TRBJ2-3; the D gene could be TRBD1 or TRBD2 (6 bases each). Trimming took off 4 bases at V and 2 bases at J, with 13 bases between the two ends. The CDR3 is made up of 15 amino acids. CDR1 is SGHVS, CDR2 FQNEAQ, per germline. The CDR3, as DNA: TGTGCCAGCAGCTCCTACGGGGGCCACACAGATACGCAGTATTTT. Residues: CASSSYGGHTDTQYF.

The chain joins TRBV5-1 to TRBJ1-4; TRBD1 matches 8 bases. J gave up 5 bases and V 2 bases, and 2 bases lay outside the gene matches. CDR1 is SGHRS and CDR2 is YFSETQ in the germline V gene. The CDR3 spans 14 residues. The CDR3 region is CASSLRQGNEKLFF. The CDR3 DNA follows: TGCGCCAGCAGCTTACGACAGGGGAATGAAAAACTGTTTTTT.

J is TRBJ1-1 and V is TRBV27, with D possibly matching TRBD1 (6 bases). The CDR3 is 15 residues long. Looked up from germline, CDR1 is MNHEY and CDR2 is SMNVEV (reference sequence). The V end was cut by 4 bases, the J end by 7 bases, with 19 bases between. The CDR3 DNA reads TGTGCCAGCAGTTCCCATTTAGACCCCAGGGGTGAAGCTTTCTTT. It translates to CASSSHLDPRGEAFF.